These T cell receptor beta chains were read from a single sample in a study of technical replicates of blood from a few donors. Sequencing used immunoSEQ multiplex PCR; TCRdb keeps in-frame clones, though not all of them. The sample lists just over 75,000 clones, just under 95% occurring once. Sequencing input: T cells isolated from PBMCs. The receptors were gathered from a human donor in good health. Both conserved end residues are trimmed from each CDR3.

cdr3_aa	v_call	j_call
ASSQDRSEQF	TRBV4-2	TRBJ2-1
SVATIQRIGLRAF	TRBV29-1	TRBJ1-1
ASSPRTGGNQPQH	TRBV7-9	TRBJ1-5
ASSQLATDTQY	TRBV19	TRBJ2-3
ASSSKGQRELVNDEQF	TRBV5-1	TRBJ2-1
ASSENARELYNEQF	TRBV2	TRBJ2-1
ASSFGGADYEQY	TRBV6-6	TRBJ2-7
ASSQLAGGRTDTQY	TRBV4-2	TRBJ2-3
ASSSLQGANYGYT	TRBV5-4	TRBJ1-2
ASSFLGLAGVETQY	TRBV27	TRBJ2-5
ASSSRDRSSGANVLT	TRBV28	TRBJ2-6
ASSHPLLAGANEQF	TRBV7-9	TRBJ2-1
ASSYGQGANQPQH	TRBV19	TRBJ1-5
AISERAGVYNEQF	TRBV10-3	TRBJ2-1
ASSQDYRGVGEQF	TRBV4-2	TRBJ2-1
ASSLGGQGYEQY	TRBV5-1	TRBJ2-7
ASSFYAGIGNQPQH	TRBV28	TRBJ1-5
ASFQGAGTEAF	TRBV6-6	TRBJ1-1
ASSPTGTGKAF	TRBV7-3	TRBJ1-1
SVPGQQGTEAF	TRBV29-1	TRBJ1-1
SVGGQGFTGELF	TRBV29-1	TRBJ2-2
ASSVSQGGRNEQF	TRBV27	TRBJ2-1
ASSLFPAGVNAGELF	TRBV27	TRBJ2-2